The 9 T cell receptor beta chains reported below all come from one sample, sequenced in a study of CXCR3-negative and CXCR3-positive naive CD8 T cells. Findings and limits, study-wide: Against CXCR3-negative naive cells, CXCR3-positive naive cells showed more hydrophobic TRB CDR3s.

Their antigens are not known. Libraries were UMI-labeled 5' RACE TRB cDNA. TCRdb re-called the 5' RACE reads and shows each CDR3 protein once, DNA omitted. This sample's table has about 130,000 distinct CDR3 sequences. The source material was naive CXCR3+ CD8+ T cells from blood. Subset: CD45RO-CCR7+CD27+CD95- naive CD8+ T cells expressing CXCR3 (TNR3+). Every receptor here comes from a human donor in good health. Some clones in this sample may be carry-over from other donors' samples.

This sequence joins TRBV12-5 and TRBJ2-7. This CDR3 contains 16 residues. Germline lookup yields CDR1 LGHNT and CDR2 FRNRAP. The CDR3 protein is CASGLVRSGDSYEQYF.

CDR3: CASREGLAASYEQYF. The chain joins TRBV10-1 to TRBJ2-7; no DNA is available, so the TRBD2 call from TCRdb remains unchecked. The CDR3 spans 15 residues. Germline CDR1 WNHNN, CDR2 SYGVQD (reference sequence).

The CDR3 protein is CASSHEGQGTDTQYF. This rearrangement joins TRBV4-2 to TRBJ2-3; the D call from TCRdb, TRBD1, cannot be confirmed without DNA. The CDR3 runs to 15 residues. Germline CDR1 is LGHNA and CDR2 is YNFKEQ.

The CDR3 is CSVEAEGFLGATEAFF. This chain connects TRBV29-1 to TRBJ1-1; TCRdb's D call, TRBD1, is unchecked because there is no DNA. Looked up from germline, CDR1 is SQVTM and CDR2 is ANQGSEA. This CDR3 spans 16 amino acids.

The chain carries TRBV12-3 or TRBV12-4 and TRBJ1-4; the D call from TCRdb, TRBD1, cannot be confirmed without DNA. The CDR3 extends over 15 amino acids. The CDR3: CASSIGTAFNEKLFF.

J is TRBJ2-5 and V is TRBV12-3 or TRBV12-4; TCRdb's D gene call, TRBD2, goes unchecked for lack of DNA. The CDR3 extends over 15 amino acids. The CDR3 sequence is CASSFSSGGPETQYF.

V is TRBV12-5 and J is TRBJ2-1; TCRdb's D call of TRBD2 is untestable without DNA. The CDR3 extends over 18 amino acids. Germline V gene lookup returns CDR1 LGHNT and CDR2 FRNRAP. This CDR3 is CASGLVGLAGGPADEQFF.

J is TRBJ1-6 and V is TRBV28; there is no DNA to check the TCRdb D call of TRBD1. The CDR3 totals 14 residues. Germline values: CDR1 MDHEN, CDR2 SYDVKM. Here the CDR3 reads CASSFLGASSPLHF.

This sequence joins TRBV7-9 and TRBJ2-7. The germline gives CDR1 SEHNR, CDR2 FQNEAQ (reference sequence). The CDR3 totals 14 residues. The CDR3 spells CASSLGSLSYEQYF.